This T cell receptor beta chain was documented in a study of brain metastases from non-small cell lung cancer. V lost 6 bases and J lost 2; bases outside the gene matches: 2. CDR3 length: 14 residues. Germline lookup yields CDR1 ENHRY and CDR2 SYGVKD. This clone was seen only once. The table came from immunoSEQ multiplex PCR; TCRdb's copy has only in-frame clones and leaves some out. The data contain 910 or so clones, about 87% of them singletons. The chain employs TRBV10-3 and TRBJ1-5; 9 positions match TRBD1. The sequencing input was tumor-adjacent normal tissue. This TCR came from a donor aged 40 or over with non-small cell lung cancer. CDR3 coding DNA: TGTGCCATCAGGGGACAGGGTGGCAATCAGCCCCAGCATTTT. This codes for CAIRGQGGNQPQHF.